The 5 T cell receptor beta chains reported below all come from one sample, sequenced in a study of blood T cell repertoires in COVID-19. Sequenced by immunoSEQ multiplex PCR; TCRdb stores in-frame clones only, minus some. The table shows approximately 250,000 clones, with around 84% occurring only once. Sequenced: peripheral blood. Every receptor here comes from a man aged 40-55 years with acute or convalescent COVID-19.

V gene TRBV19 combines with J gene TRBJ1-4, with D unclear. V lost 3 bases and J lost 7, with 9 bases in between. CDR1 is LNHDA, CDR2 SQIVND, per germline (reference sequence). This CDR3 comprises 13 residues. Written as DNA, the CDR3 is TGTGCCAGTAGTATTCGGAGGGCTGAAAAACTGTTTTTT. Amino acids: CASSIRRAEKLFF.

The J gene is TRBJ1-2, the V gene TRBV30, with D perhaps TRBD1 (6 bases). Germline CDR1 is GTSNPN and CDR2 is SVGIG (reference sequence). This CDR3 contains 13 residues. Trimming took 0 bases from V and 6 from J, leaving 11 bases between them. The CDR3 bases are TGTGCCTGGAGTGTACGCAGGGGCGATGGCTACACCTTC. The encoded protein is CAWSVRRGDGYTF.

The CDR3 DNA is TGTGCCAGCAGCCGAGACAGGGCCGGGACAGATACGCAGTATTTT. It yields the protein CASSRDRAGTDTQYF. This sequence joins TRBV5-4 and TRBJ2-3; 7 bases are shared with TRBD1. This CDR3 is built from 15 residues. The trim removed 4 bases at V and 3 bases at J, leaving 8 bases unmatched. Germline lookup yields CDR1 SGHNT and CDR2 YYREEE (reference sequence).

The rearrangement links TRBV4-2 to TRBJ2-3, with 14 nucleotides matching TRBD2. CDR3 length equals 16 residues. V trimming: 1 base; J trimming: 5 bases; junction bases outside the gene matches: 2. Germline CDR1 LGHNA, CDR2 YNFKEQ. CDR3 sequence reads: CASSQVGLAGGDTQYF. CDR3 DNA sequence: TGTGCCAGCAGCCAAGTCGGACTAGCGGGGGGAGATACGCAGTATTTT.

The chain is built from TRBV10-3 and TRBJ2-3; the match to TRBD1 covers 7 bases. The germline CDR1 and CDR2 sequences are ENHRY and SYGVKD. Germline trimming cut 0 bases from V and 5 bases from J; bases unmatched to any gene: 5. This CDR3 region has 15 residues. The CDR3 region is CAISESWDRQDTQYF. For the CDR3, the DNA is TGTGCCATCAGTGAGTCCTGGGACAGACAAGATACGCAGTATTTT.